A single sample gave rise to the 5 T cell receptor beta chains below, sequenced in a study of tissue T cells after allogeneic stem cell transplantation. As to time point: mouse harvest day 7 after allogeneic transplant. Mouse grafts combined 10^7 T-cell-depleted bone marrow cells with 10^6 splenic CD5+ T cells. TCRdb's copy holds only in-frame clones and misses some; the assay was immunoSEQ multiplex PCR. The profile shows about 6,600 clones, less than 50% of them singletons. Sequencing was performed on lymph node tissue. These receptor sequences come from a female BALB/c mouse given C57BL/6 T cells with graft-versus-host disease after an allogeneic hematopoietic cell transplant.

In regard to this clone: Gene labels here are mouse ones. The read gets to within 1 residue of the CDR3 end, and the germline J gene fills in the rest. The chain couples TRBV13-2 to TRBJ2-5; D ambiguous. In germline, CDR1 is NNHNN, CDR2 SYGAGS (reference sequence). V lost 2 bases and J 2 bases, leaving 9 bases between the germline ends. The CDR3 consists of 14 residues. The CDR3 region is CASGEWQPQDTQYF. The part of the CDR3 DNA that was read is TGTGCCAGCGGTGAGTGGCAACCCCAAGACACCCAGTAC.

By proportion, this clone is large. Genes and germline are mouse. Read data end 1 residue before the CDR3 end; the end is taken from the germline J gene. The V and J genes are TRBV29 and TRBJ1-2, with TRBD1 matching 8 bases. This CDR3 spans 15 amino acids. J was trimmed by 4 bases and V by 3 bases; bases with no gene match: 7. Germline CDR1 MSHET, CDR2 SYDVDS. This CDR3 is CASSFPGGAGSDYTF. The CDR3 DNA, read in part, is TGTGCTAGCAGTTTTCCAGGGGGCGCTGGCTCCGACTACACC.

A note on this clone: The germline and genes are mouse ones. The read comes to an end 1 residue before the CDR3 does, leaving the germline J gene to fill in the end. The V gene is TRBV5, the J gene TRBJ2-5; D is undetermined. The CDR3 has 14 amino acids. V lost 1 base, J lost 2 bases, and 7 bases lay in between. Germline CDR1 is LGHNA and CDR2 is YNLKQL (reference sequence). Partial CDR3 DNA: TGTGCCAGCAGCCAAGTAGGGATCCAAGACACCCAGTAC. Translating it yields CASSQVGIQDTQY. The CDR3 as a whole reads CASSQVGIQDTQYF.

This clone was seen a few times. Gene and germline names: mouse. Read sequence stops 1 residue before the CDR3 end, and the germline J gene provides the missing end. The chain uses TRBV13-3 and TRBJ2-3; 13 bases line up with TRBD2. In germline, CDR1 is NNHDY, CDR2 SYVADS. V trimming: 3 bases; J trimming: 3 bases; junction bases outside the gene matches: 7. The CDR3 loop spans 17 amino acids. The covered CDR3 bases are TGTGCCAGCAGTGGGACTGGGGGGGCGCATTGGGCAGAAACGCTGTAT. Translating gives CASSGTGGAHWAETLY. From start to end, the CDR3 is CASSGTGGAHWAETLYF.

Notes on this clone: Mouse names are used for the genes. The observed sequence ends 1 residue before the CDR3 terminus, with the missing tail filled in from the germline J gene. This chain links TRBV26 with TRBJ2-7; weak D call: TRBD1 (5 bases). CDR3 length equals 13 residues. Germline CDR1 is KGHPV and CDR2 is FQNQEV (reference sequence). V lost 3 bases and J lost 3, with 9 bases in between. The DNA read from the CDR3 is TGTGCCAGCAGTCTTTCGACAGTCTATGAACAGTAC. It specifies CASSLSTVYEQY. The complete CDR3 reads CASSLSTVYEQYF.